These 9 T cell receptor beta chains share one sample of origin, sequenced in a study of cytomegalovirus exposure and HLA in healthy donors. With 60 Vbeta and 13 Jbeta primers, the PCR was carried out. Only in-frame clones appear in the TCRdb table, and some are missing; sequencing was by immunoSEQ multiplex PCR. The sample consists of 140,000 to 150,000 clones, approximately 82% of them appearing once. The source material was PBMCs. The origin of the receptors is a woman aged 60-75 years in good health and CMV-seropositive.

V usage is TRBV6-6 and J usage is TRBJ2-3; 8 positions agree with TRBD2. Germline assignment: CDR1 MNHNY and CDR2 SVGAGI (reference sequence). The CDR3 totals 14 residues. Losses at the gene ends were 7 bases for V and 6 bases for J; bases not matched to a gene: 9. This CDR3 is CASKTAGVKDTQYF. CDR3 nucleotides: TGTGCCAGCAAGACAGCGGGAGTGAAGGATACGCAGTATTTT.

This chain joins TRBV30 and TRBJ2-2; D unresolved. The length of the CDR3 is 12 residues. The germline V gene encodes CDR1 GTSNPN and CDR2 SVGIG (reference sequence). Trimming shortened V by 4 bases and J by 6 bases, and 9 bases separated the two germline ends. This chain's CDR3 is CAWNSPPGELFF. CDR3 DNA sequence: TGTGCCTGGAACAGCCCACCCGGGGAGCTGTTTTTT.

J is TRBJ2-3 and V is TRBV29-1; 11 positions agree with TRBD2. J lost 5 bases, V lost 1 base, and 5 bases had no gene match. CDR1 SQVTM and CDR2 ANQGSEA come from the germline V gene. The CDR3 sequence is 15 residues long. Here the CDR3 DNA reads TGCAGCGTTGAAGTAGCGGGAGGGCCGATAGATACGCAGTATTTT. As protein: CSVEVAGGPIDTQYF.

This CDR3 is CASSIRDRGGNQPQHF. As DNA, the CDR3 is TGTGCCAGTAGTATCCGAGACAGGGGAGGCAATCAGCCCCAGCATTTT. The chain has TRBV19 and TRBJ1-5; 8 nucleotides match TRBD1. Germline V gene data show CDR1 as LNHDA and CDR2 as SQIVND (reference sequence). The CDR3 runs to 16 residues. V trimming: 3 bases; J trimming: 2 bases; junction bases outside the gene matches: 6.

The rearrangement joins TRBV19 to TRBJ2-2; 13 nucleotides align to TRBD2. Unmatched junction bases numbered 5, after V lost 6 bases and J lost 7 bases. The CDR3 spans 15 residues. CDR1 and CDR2 from the germline V gene are LNHDA and SQIVND (reference sequence). Here the CDR3 DNA reads TGTGCCAGTAGGCGGACTAGCGGGAGTGACGGGGAGCTGTTTTTT. Its protein is CASRRTSGSDGELFF.

The V call is TRBV21-1, the J call TRBJ2-5; TRBD2 was called by the table and not checked on the DNA. TRBV21-1 is a listed pseudogene. The CDR3 length is 16 residues. Written as DNA, the CDR3 is TGTGCCATCGATAGCGGACCTAGCGGGAACCAAGAGACCCAGTACTTC. Translation: CAIDSGPSGNQETQYF.

The V and J genes are TRBV6-6 and TRBJ2-3, with D perhaps matching TRBD2 (6 bases). CDR1 is MNHNY and CDR2 is SVGAGI in the germline V gene (reference sequence). This CDR3 region has 15 residues. Trimming pared 2 bases from V and 3 bases from J, leaving 12 bases between. Here the CDR3 reads CASSYPGTDTDTQYF. The CDR3 DNA reads as TGTGCCAGCAGTTACCCCGGGACTGATACAGATACGCAGTATTTT.

The gene calls are TRBV5-1 and TRBJ2-7, with 10 nucleotides matching TRBD2. This CDR3 region has 14 residues. The germline V gene has CDR1 SGHRS and CDR2 YFSETQ. The V and J ends lost 0 bases and 4 bases, in that order; junction bases with no gene match: 1. This chain's CDR3 is CASSLGTSGYEQYF. The DNA for the CDR3 is TGCGCCAGCAGCTTGGGGACTAGCGGATACGAGCAGTACTTC. Full variable domain (outside the CDR3, taken from reference TRBV5-1 and TRBJ2-7): KAGVTQTPRYLIKTRGQQVTLSCSPISGHRSVSWYQQTPGQGLQFLFEYFSETQRNKGNFPGRFSGRQFSNSRSEMNVSTLELGDSALYLCASSLGTSGYEQYFGPGTRLTVT.

The chain employs TRBV4-3 and TRBJ1-2; D is undetermined. V gave up 1 base and J gave up 6 bases, with 9 bases separating them. This CDR3 spans 13 amino acids. Per the germline V gene, CDR1 is LGHNA and CDR2 is YSLEER. CDR3 DNA sequence: TGCGCCAGCAGCCAAGTTATCACAAATGGCTACACCTTC. It codes for CASSQVITNGYTF.